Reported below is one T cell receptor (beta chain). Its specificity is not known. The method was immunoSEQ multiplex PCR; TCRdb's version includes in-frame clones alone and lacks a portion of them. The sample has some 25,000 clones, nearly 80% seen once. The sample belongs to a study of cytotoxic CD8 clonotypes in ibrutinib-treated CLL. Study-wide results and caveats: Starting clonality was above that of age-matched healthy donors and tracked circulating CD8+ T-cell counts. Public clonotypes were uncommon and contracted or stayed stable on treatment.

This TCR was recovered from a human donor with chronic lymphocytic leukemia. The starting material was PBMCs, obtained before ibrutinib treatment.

CDR3 in amino acids: CASSLQGLRNTIYF. DNA of the CDR3: TGTGCCAGCAGTTTACAGGGTCTAAGGAACACCATATATTTT. This rearrangement joins TRBV28 to TRBJ1-3; D perhaps matches TRBD1 (5 bases). This CDR3 comprises 14 residues. Germline V CDR1 and CDR2: MDHEN, SYDVKM. V lost 2 bases, J lost 7 bases, and 12 bases lay in between.